The 20 T cell receptor beta chains in this list originate from one sample, sequenced in a study of early T cells in non-severe SARS-CoV-2 infection. From the 5' RACE reads, TCRdb called clonotypes with MiXCR, one entry per CDR3 protein. The sample has approximately 80,000 distinct CDR3 sequences, roughly 10% seen once; the top ten hold 12%. This specimen was whole blood, taken at baseline. All receptors come from an adult who was a healthcare worker with PCR-confirmed SARS-CoV-2 infection or an uninfected control (not recorded which).

Concerning this clonotype itself: A much larger clonotype is one base distant, so this may be a read error. The genes are TRBV18 and TRBJ2-7; D is unresolved. The CDR3 has 15 amino acids. Germline loops: CDR1 KGHSH, CDR2 LQKENI. CDR3: CTSSPSPSVRYEQYF. CDR3 DNA: TGTACCAGCTCACCAAGTCCGTCAGTCAGATACGAGCAGTACTTC.

The chain recombines TRBV20-1 with TRBJ2-2; TRBD1 matches at 9 bases. This CDR3 comprises 15 residues. The V gene end was trimmed by 6 bases and the J gene end by 3 bases; junction bases not matched to a gene: 8. Germline V gene sequence: CDR1 DFQATT, CDR2 SNEGSKA (reference sequence). CDR3 amino acids: CSAKPGQGDTGELFF. As DNA, the CDR3 is TGCAGTGCAAAGCCGGGACAGGGAGACACCGGGGAGCTGTTTTTT.

There are many counts of this clonotype. This chain uses TRBV4-3 with TRBJ2-2; D might be TRBD1 (6 bases). Germline CDR1 LGHNA, CDR2 YSLEER. V lost 0 bases and J lost 4, with 9 bases in between. The CDR3 totals 15 residues. This chain's CDR3 is CASSQETGGTGELFF. CDR3 nucleotides: TGCGCCAGCAGCCAAGAGACAGGTGGCACCGGGGAGCTGTTTTTT.

This clonotype has just a few counts. CDR3 bases: TGCAGTGCTCCGGGACTAATCCCTACGGAGCAGTTCTTC. Protein: CSAPGLIPTEQFF. The genes are TRBV20-1 and TRBJ2-1; 7 positions agree with TRBD2. V gave up 5 bases and J gave up 10 bases; unmatched junction bases: 11. CDR1 and CDR2 (germline): DFQATT, SNEGSKA (reference sequence). This CDR3 is built from 13 residues.

This clonotype was seen at least ten times. The J gene is TRBJ1-5, the V gene TRBV12-3 or TRBV12-4; D is undetermined. The V gene lost 1 base and the J gene lost 5 bases, with 6 bases spanning the gap. CDR3 size: 13 residues. For the CDR3, the DNA is TGTGCCAGCAGTTTAGGGCGGGATCAGCCCCAGCATTTT. Protein: CASSLGRDQPQHF.

The chain has TRBV6-1 and TRBJ2-2; D not certain. This CDR3 contains 15 residues. CDR1 is MNHNS and CDR2 is SASEGT in the germline V gene. V lost 11 bases and J lost 6, with 22 bases in between. CDR3 DNA sequence: TGTGCCCTATCCAGGAGTTACGATGGGTCCGGGGAGCTGTTTTTT. Protein sequence: CALSRSYDGSGELFF.

The sample holds many counts of this clonotype. CDR3 protein: CASSSQSRVGNNEQFF. The CDR3 nucleotides read TGTGCCAGCTCCTCACAAAGCCGGGTGGGGAACAATGAGCAGTTCTTC. V gene TRBV18 combines with J gene TRBJ2-1; D is unclear. Trimming left V 6 bases short and J 5 bases short, with 20 bases between. Germline CDR1 reads KGHSH; CDR2 reads LQKENI. The CDR3 runs 16 residues.

This clonotype was seen many times. The V gene is TRBV5-4, the J gene TRBJ2-5, with D uncertain. This CDR3 is built from 14 residues. V was trimmed by 0 bases and J by 4 bases, leaving 10 bases between them. Germline V gives CDR1 SGHNT, CDR2 YYREEE (reference sequence). CDR3 DNA: TGTGCCAGCAGCTTGGCAGTGGGTGGAGAGACCCAGTACTTC. Protein: CASSLAVGGETQYF.

This clonotype appeared a few times. The chain uses TRBV2 and TRBJ2-5; the D gene is possibly TRBD1 (6 bases). Germline CDR1 is SNHLY and CDR2 is FYNNEI. This CDR3 comprises 13 residues. Trimming cost V 5 bases and J 3 bases, with 10 bases left between them. CDR3 in amino acids: CASSIGQKETQYF. CDR3 nucleotide sequence: TGTGCCAGCAGTATTGGACAGAAAGAGACCCAGTACTTC.

The chain carries TRBV20-1 and TRBJ2-1, with 9 positions matching TRBD2. This CDR3 contains 14 residues. Germline values: CDR1 DFQATT, CDR2 SNEGSKA (reference sequence). The V gene end was trimmed by 5 bases and the J gene end by 5 bases; junction bases not matched to a gene: 7. The CDR3 DNA reads as TGCAGTGCTTCTTTAGCGGGGGCGAACAATGAGCAGTTCTTC. Encoded protein: CSASLAGANNEQFF.

This clonotype is labeled as medium-sized (0.01 to 0.1%). The chain joins TRBV20-1 to TRBJ2-3; 10 nucleotides agree with TRBD2. In germline, CDR1 is DFQATT, CDR2 SNEGSKA (reference sequence). This CDR3 has 14 amino acids. The trim removed 5 bases at V and 4 bases at J, leaving 6 bases unmatched. This CDR3 reads CSAASGGAADTQYF. CDR3 DNA: TGCAGTGCTGCAAGCGGGGGGGCCGCAGATACGCAGTATTTT.

The rearrangement uses TRBV29-1 and TRBJ2-7; D gene unclear. V shed 0 bases and J shed 1 base, with 7 bases lying between them. The CDR3 consists of 13 residues. Germline V CDR1 and CDR2: SQVTM, ANQGSEA. CDR3 residues: CSVEDRLSYEQYF. For the CDR3, the DNA is TGCAGCGTTGAAGATCGCCTTTCCTACGAGCAGTACTTC.

This clonotype was recorded once. The V gene is TRBV6-5, the J gene TRBJ1-1; 12 positions match TRBD1. CDR3 length: 18 amino acids. The V and J ends lost 0 bases and 3 bases, in that order; junction bases with no gene match: 8. CDR1 is MNHEY, CDR2 SVGAGI, per germline. CDR3 in DNA: TGTGCCAGCAGTTACTCCGGGACAGGGGGCAAGGGGGACACTGAAGCTTTCTTT. Its translation: CASSYSGTGGKGDTEAFF.

This clonotype was seen only a few times. The chain employs TRBV12-3 or TRBV12-4 and TRBJ1-1; 10 bases match TRBD1. CDR3 length: 14 residues. After removal of 9 bases from V and 7 bases from J, the junction contained 11 bases not matched to a gene. CDR3 sequence: CASRKTGGGGEAFF. The CDR3, as DNA: TGTGCCAGTAGGAAGACAGGGGGCGGAGGTGAAGCTTTCTTT.

This clonotype was counted many times. The chain's CDR3 is CSVEDKGRGNYGYTF. CDR3 nucleotides: TGCAGCGTTGAAGATAAAGGGCGCGGGAACTATGGCTACACCTTC. J is TRBJ1-2 and V is TRBV29-1; D gene ambiguous. The CDR3 totals 15 residues. With 0 bases removed from V and 2 bases from J, the gap between germline ends came to 13 bases. Germline V gene sequence: CDR1 SQVTM, CDR2 ANQGSEA.

This clonotype was observed a single time. The chain is built from TRBV20-1 and TRBJ1-1; D gene unclear. The CDR3 is 14 residues long. Trimming left V 3 bases short and J 3 bases short, with 14 bases between. Germline CDR1 is DFQATT and CDR2 is SNEGSKA (reference sequence). CDR3 sequence: CSASKGGRDTEAFF. The CDR3 region has the DNA TGCAGTGCTAGCAAGGGAGGGCGGGACACTGAAGCTTTCTTT.

The sample holds a few counts of this clonotype. The chain couples TRBV30 to TRBJ2-5, with D possibly TRBD2 on 6 matching bases. The CDR3 sequence is 13 residues long. In germline, CDR1 is GTSNPN, CDR2 SVGIG (reference sequence). V dropped 3 bases and J dropped 4 bases, with 12 bases sitting between them. The CDR3 nucleotides read TGTGCCTGGAGATTCGGGGGTACAGAGACCCAGTACTTC. Amino acids: CAWRFGGTETQYF.

This clonotype was seen only a few times. This chain uses TRBV7-8 with TRBJ2-7; the match to TRBD2 covers 10 bases. Germline V CDR1 and CDR2: SGHVS, FQNEAQ. J lost 2 bases, V lost 0 bases, and 7 bases had no gene match. The CDR3 length is 17 residues. The DNA for the CDR3 is TGTGCCAGCAGCTTAGCGCGATGGAGCGGGGGGGCCTACGAGCAGTACTTC. Encoded protein: CASSLARWSGGAYEQYF.

At least ten counts were recorded for this clonotype. The J gene is TRBJ2-1, the V gene TRBV20-1, with D hard to call. V was pared by 6 bases and J by 5 bases, with 17 bases between. The V gene's germline CDR1 is DFQATT and CDR2 SNEGSKA (reference sequence). The CDR3 is 14 residues long. The CDR3 DNA follows: TGCAGTGCCATGGGCCCCACCCAGAACAATGAGCAGTTCTTC. Translating it yields CSAMGPTQNNEQFF.

This clonotype turned up a few times. V gene TRBV27 combines with J gene TRBJ2-7; D gene ambiguous. Germline assignment: CDR1 MNHEY and CDR2 SMNVEV (reference sequence). The CDR3 sequence is 13 residues long. Trimming shortened V by 3 bases and J by 2 bases, and 8 bases separated the two germline ends. The CDR3 spells CASSLARPYEQYF. CDR3 bases: TGTGCCAGCAGTTTGGCGCGGCCCTACGAGCAGTACTTC.